This TCR beta chain was sequenced during a study of T cell responses to AZD1222 COVID-19 vaccine. Study results and limitations: Among AZD1222 vaccinees, only five to seven were seropositive at baseline. Mostly white British, mostly female donors; authors suggested clonal diversity may be underestimated.

A note on this clone: Antigen: not known.

The protocol was immunoSEQ multiplex PCR, while the TCRdb copy is restricted to in-frame clones and leaves out a portion. The table has about 200,000 clones, roughly nine tenths seen once; the top ten hold less than 4%. This CDR3 is 15 amino acids long. Germline V CDR1 and CDR2: SGHRS, YFSETQ. V was pared by 4 bases and J by 8 bases, with 16 bases between. This chain connects TRBV5-1 to TRBJ1-6; a possible D gene is TRBD1 (5 bases). This TCR came from an adult who received the MenACWY meningococcal vaccine as a control. This material consisted of peripheral blood, taken 28 days after the second dose of the MenACWY control vaccine. The CDR3 DNA follows: TGCGCCAGCAGCCCCGTCACAGGAGGACATTCACCCCTCCACTTT. The encoded protein is CASSPVTGGHSPLHF.